Listed below are T cell receptor beta chains from one sample, sequenced in a study of CXCR3-negative and CXCR3-positive naive CD8 T cells. TCRdb re-called the 5' RACE reads and catalogs CDR3 proteins one per entry, DNA excluded. The sample's table shows more than 40,000 distinct CDR3 sequences. The specimen sequenced was naive CXCR3- CD8+ T cells from blood. The source of these receptors is a human donor in good health. Some clones in this sample may be carry-over from other donors' samples. The CDR3 runs from the conserved cysteine through the conserved F or W.

j_call	v_call	cdr3_aa
TRBJ2-2	TRBV29-1	CSVEESDRNTGELFF
TRBJ2-1	TRBV14	CASSPWGFEYNEQFF
TRBJ2-7	TRBV29-1	CSVAGVGYEQYF
TRBJ2-7	TRBV20-1	CGARVLLLSSYEQYF
TRBJ2-7	TRBV15	CATSRPSYDEQYF
TRBJ1-1	TRBV29-1	CSVETNTEAFF
TRBJ2-2	TRBV29-1	CSVPSGGTGELFF
TRBJ2-1	TRBV12-3/TRBV12-4	CASETSGGYNEQFF
TRBJ2-1	TRBV27	CASSSLTSGIYPEQFF
TRBJ2-7	TRBV7-6	CASSPTPYRTGSYEQYF
TRBJ2-3	TRBV28	CASSPGVRGGRDTQYF
TRBJ2-6	TRBV29-1	CSVEDLAGAIRGANVLTF
TRBJ2-7	TRBV7-2	CASSFSGDGSGEQYF
TRBJ2-7	TRBV15	CATSSRASYEQYF
TRBJ2-7	TRBV27	CASSLTSGGERQYF
TRBJ2-7	TRBV29-1	CSVLRGATSEELYGQYF
TRBJ1-1	TRBV29-1	CSSVASNTEAFF
TRBJ2-2	TRBV7-9	CASSYPGTGETGELFF
TRBJ2-1	TRBV27	CASSFLGGGNEQFF
TRBJ2-1	TRBV29-1	CSVEAGAGNEQFF
TRBJ2-7	TRBV28	CASRHFGTGTGSNEQYF
TRBJ2-1	TRBV18	CASTPGWAESSYNEQFF
TRBJ2-7	TRBV29-1	CSAIHSYEQYF
TRBJ1-4	TRBV12-3/TRBV12-4	CASLTGLNEKLFF
TRBJ2-1	TRBV20-1	CSARGEREHNEQFF
TRBJ1-2	TRBV5-1	CASSLDLGSNYGYTF
TRBJ2-1	TRBV28	CASSTSGDYNEQFF
TRBJ2-1	TRBV20-1	CSANRPSGGAEQFF
TRBJ2-7	TRBV7-9	CASSSLTGLLEQYF
TRBJ2-7	TRBV7-9	CASSLNYEQYF
TRBJ2-7	TRBV7-9	CASSLVTDFYEQYF
TRBJ1-5	TRBV9	CASSGGQGGQPQHF
TRBJ2-5	TRBV11-3	CASSLISQETQYF
TRBJ1-1	TRBV28	CASSFIGDDEAFF
TRBJ2-3	TRBV5-1	CASSLYPGGASTDTQYF
TRBJ2-7	TRBV5-1	CASSQQGYHEQYF
TRBJ2-1	TRBV4-3	CASSQAGAPYNEQFF
TRBJ2-4	TRBV28	CASSFDPLAKNIQYF
TRBJ1-5	TRBV5-4	CASSSGPNQPQHF
TRBJ2-7	TRBV18	CASSPPGSEQYF
TRBJ2-1	TRBV15	CATSGDRGAYNEQFF
TRBJ2-7	TRBV6-2/TRBV6-3	CASSLLAGEQYF
TRBJ2-1	TRBV29-1	CSVDPTSGYYNEQFF
TRBJ1-2	TRBV7-9	CASSGLGQGPNYGYTF
TRBJ2-1	TRBV7-2	CASSLGPGGNEQFF
TRBJ2-5	TRBV10-3	CAISKSRWDNGETQYF